The next 10 T cell receptor beta chains were all read from a single sample in a study of blood T cell repertoires in COVID-19. The protocol was immunoSEQ multiplex PCR, while the TCRdb copy is restricted to in-frame clones and leaves out a portion. This table holds about 23,000 clones, over 75% found once. Sample: peripheral blood. Receptors originate from a man between 65 and 80 years old in a cohort sampled during active COVID-19.

A few counts support this clone. The CDR3 DNA sequence: TGTGCCAGCAGCTTAAGTCAGGCCCCGTGGGCTGAAGCTTTCTTT. Translation gives CASSLSQAPWAEAFF. The chain combines TRBV7-8 with TRBJ1-1; D is unresolved. Germline CDR1 is SGHVS and CDR2 is FQNEAQ. Trimming shortened V by 2 bases and J by 6 bases, and 16 bases separated the two germline ends. CDR3 length: 15 residues.

This clone is a singleton in its sample. The chain uses TRBV29-1 and TRBJ1-2; D is perhaps TRBD1 (5 bases). Deletions cut 6 bases from V and 4 bases from J, with 15 bases between. CDR1 is SQVTM and CDR2 is ANQGSEA in the germline V gene. CDR3 length: 13 amino acids. CDR3 sequence: CSVYDSPGYGYTF. CDR3 bases: TGCAGCGTCTACGACAGCCCGGGCTATGGCTACACCTTC. The whole variable domain, filled in from reference TRBV29-1 and TRBJ1-2, reads SAVISQKPSRDICQRGTSLTIQCQVDSQVTMMFWYRQQPGQSLTLIATANQGSEATYESGFVIDKFPISRPNLTFSTLTVSNMSPEDSSIYLCSVYDSPGYGYTFGSGTRLTVV.

V gene TRBV9 combines with J gene TRBJ2-3, with a weak D call TRBD1 (6 bases). CDR1 and CDR2 (germline): SGDLS, YYNGEE. The CDR3 has 15 amino acids. V was clipped by 3 bases and J by 2 bases, with 13 bases between them. DNA for the CDR3: TGTGCCAGCAGCGAAAAAACAGGGCACACAGATACGCAGTATTTT. It translates to CASSEKTGHTDTQYF.

This clone was recorded only once. The chain links TRBV4-2 to TRBJ1-5, with 7 bases matching TRBD1. The length of the CDR3 is 15 residues. The ends lost 1 base at V and 4 bases at J; junction bases unmatched: 4. Germline CDR1 is LGHNA and CDR2 is YNFKEQ. CDR3 amino acids: CASSQVAGGNQPQHF. The DNA of the CDR3 is TGTGCCAGCAGCCAAGTGGCAGGGGGTAATCAGCCCCAGCATTTT.

J is TRBJ2-7 and V is TRBV28; 15 bases are shared with TRBD2. The CDR3 consists of 17 residues. Germline V gene lookup returns CDR1 MDHEN and CDR2 SYDVKM. V was pared by 5 bases and J by 0 bases, with 5 bases of the junction left unmatched. This chain's CDR3 is CASSPGLAGGSSYEQYF. For the CDR3, the DNA is TGTGCCAGCAGTCCTGGACTAGCGGGAGGGAGCTCCTACGAGCAGTACTTC.

In its sample, this clone was seen once. The genes are TRBV5-1 and TRBJ2-3; D is possibly TRBD1 (5 bases). The CDR3 contains 14 residues. Germline values: CDR1 SGHRS, CDR2 YFSETQ. Trimming took 8 bases from V and 1 from J, leaving 14 bases between them. The chain's CDR3 is CASSIGVRTDTQYF. The CDR3 coding sequence is TGCGCCAGTTCCATAGGGGTCCGCACAGATACGCAGTATTTT.

The chain links TRBV6-5 to TRBJ1-6; 7 bases map to TRBD1. The CDR3 length is 15 residues. CDR1 and CDR2 from the germline V gene are MNHEY and SVGAGI. Losses at the gene ends were 7 bases for V and 6 bases for J; bases not matched to a gene: 9. CDR3 region: CASITGAWANSPLHF. The CDR3 bases are TGTGCCAGCATAACAGGGGCGTGGGCTAATTCACCCCTCCACTTT.

This clone was recorded only once. This chain links TRBV5-1 with TRBJ1-3; 9 bases agree with TRBD1. The germline gives CDR1 SGHRS, CDR2 YFSETQ. V lost 4 bases and J lost 0; bases outside the gene matches: 8. The CDR3 is made up of 17 amino acids. CDR3 protein: CASSPGTGRSSGNTIYF. Here the CDR3 DNA reads TGCGCCAGCAGCCCGGGGACAGGGCGAAGCTCTGGAAACACCATATATTTT.

The rearrangement links TRBV7-9 to TRBJ2-4; D gene ambiguous. The CDR3 loop spans 13 amino acids. V lost 6 bases, J lost 1 base, and 7 bases lay in between. CDR1 and CDR2 (germline): SEHNR, FQNEAQ (reference sequence). CDR3 sequence: CASRVDAKNIQYF. The CDR3 coding sequence is TGTGCCAGCAGGGTAGATGCCAAAAACATTCAGTACTTC.

The J gene is TRBJ2-5, the V gene TRBV3-1 (or the pseudogene TRBV3-2); 10 nucleotides align to TRBD2. The germline gives CDR1 LGHDT, CDR2 YNNKEL (reference sequence). There are 17 residues in the CDR3. The V and J ends lost 1 base and 5 bases, in that order; junction bases with no gene match: 10. CDR3 amino acids: CASSQVKLAGATETQYF. The DNA of the CDR3 is TGTGCCAGCAGCCAAGTAAAGCTAGCGGGAGCTACGGAGACCCAGTACTTC.